This TCR beta chain was captured in a study of post-analysis software for immune sequencing data. Study-level results: Comparison with controls showed significantly lower normalized Chao1 diversity in multiple sclerosis patients. About 5 TRBV segments, including TRBV5-6, TRBV5-1 and TRBV20-1, were more frequent in patients than controls.

This CDR3 spans 18 amino acids. Germline assignment: CDR1 MDHEN and CDR2 SYDVKM. The V segment lost 6 bases and the J segment 7 bases; nucleotides outside the gene matches: 14. Points on this clonotype: Its antigen is not known.

cDNA libraries of TCR beta carried unique molecular identifiers. The yield from roughly 1 to 10 million T cells was roughly 0.5 million cDNA molecules in total. TCRdb re-called the PCR reads through MiXCR, storing one row per CDR3 protein. Among 380,000 or so distinct CDR3 sequences listed, 30% to 45% were seen once. The chain is built from TRBV28 and TRBJ2-5, with 16 bases that match TRBD2. Sequences were obtained from blood. The TCR comes from a girl aged 5-17 years with multiple sclerosis. CDR3 in DNA: TGTGCCAGCAGCTTAGCCCCGGGACTAGCGGGAGGGCCTGGGACCCAGTACTTC. This sequence encodes CASSLAPGLAGGPGTQYF.